Shown below are 21 T cell receptor beta chains from a single sample sequenced in a study of CD8+CD57+ T cells in acquired aplastic anemia. TCR beta VDJ and CDR3 were profiled, and genomic DNA was the template. TCRdb itself ran the reads through MiXCR, one entry per CDR3 protein. The data contain about 210,000 distinct CDR3 sequences, around 60% of them singletons. The specimen was sorted CD4+, CD8+, or CD8+CD57+ T cells (not recorded which) from PBMCs. These receptors originate from a human donor in good health.

The chain joins TRBV24-1 to TRBJ2-2; D is possibly TRBD2 (5 bases). This CDR3 has 12 residues. Trimming cost V 7 bases and J 6 bases, with 8 bases left between them. The V gene's germline CDR1 is KGHDR and CDR2 SFDVKD. The CDR3 DNA follows: TGTGCCACCAGGGACTCCGCCGGGGAGCTGTTTTTT. It is translated as CATRDSAGELFF.

DNA of the CDR3: TGTGCCAGCAGCTCCCGAGGTGGGGCCAACGTCCTGACTTTC. Residues: CASSSRGGANVLTF. The gene calls are TRBV7-2 and TRBJ2-6; D call uncertain. The CDR3 sequence is 14 residues long. Per the germline V gene, CDR1 is SGHTA and CDR2 is FQGNSA. Trimming took off 4 bases at V and 3 bases at J, with 7 bases between the two ends.

This clonotype was seen many times. The V and J genes are TRBV27 and TRBJ2-5; no firm D call. V shed 4 bases and J shed 7 bases, with 7 bases lying between them. Germline-derived CDR1 and CDR2 are MNHEY and SMNVEV (reference sequence). CDR3 size: 11 residues. The CDR3 DNA follows: TGTGCCAGCAGTTCCCTGGGGACCCAGTACTTC. Residues: CASSSLGTQYF.

As for this clonotype: A read error may explain this, as a much larger clone is one base away. The V and J genes are TRBV4-1 and TRBJ2-1; no definite D call. The germline gives CDR1 MGHRA, CDR2 YSYEKL. The CDR3 spans 12 residues. CDR3 DNA sequence: TGCGCCAGCAGCCAAGACTGGAATGAGCAGATCTTC. It specifies CASSQDWNEQIF.

This clonotype was observed a few times. This rearrangement joins TRBV7-9 to TRBJ2-5; the D is unclear. The CDR3 consists of 12 residues. V was trimmed by 5 bases and J by 2 bases, leaving 6 bases between them. Germline CDR1 is SEHNR and CDR2 is FQNEAQ (reference sequence). The CDR3: CASSKSQETQYF. DNA of the CDR3: TGTGCCAGCAGCAAATCACAAGAGACCCAGTACTTC.

As DNA, the CDR3 is TGTGCCAGCAGTGATGGGACTCCTGGGGCCAACGTCCTGACTTTC. Protein product: CASSDGTPGANVLTF. V usage is TRBV6-5 and J usage is TRBJ2-6; maybe TRBD2 (6 bases). V was trimmed by 5 bases and J by 2 bases, leaving 10 bases between them. This CDR3 spans 15 amino acids. The germline V gene has CDR1 MNHEY and CDR2 SVGAGI.

The chain has TRBV14 and TRBJ2-7; maybe TRBD1 (5 bases). The CDR3 spans 14 residues. The germline V gene has CDR1 SGHDN and CDR2 FVKESK. V was cut by 1 base and J by 4 bases, with 11 bases left in between. The CDR3 DNA reads TGTGCCAGCAGCCAAGGGTGGGGCGCGTACGAGCAGTACTTC. Its translation is CASSQGWGAYEQYF.

The chain links TRBV4-2 to TRBJ2-1; tentatively, D is TRBD2 (6 bases). CDR1 and CDR2 from the germline V gene are LGHNA and YNFKEQ. The CDR3 has 15 amino acids. The ends were cut back, 8 bases at V and 6 bases at J, with 20 bases in the middle. The CDR3 bases are TGTGCCAGCTCAGCGGGTAGCGCCCCGCGCAATGAGCAGTTCTTC. The encoded protein is CASSAGSAPRNEQFF.

The rearrangement links TRBV20-1 to TRBJ2-1; the match to TRBD1 covers 8 bases. V shed 8 bases, J shed 6 bases, and the junction held 9 bases outside the gene matches. The CDR3 spans 13 residues. Germline V gives CDR1 DFQATT, CDR2 SNEGSKA (reference sequence). As DNA, the CDR3 is TGCAGTTTATCCAGGGGGCTTCTCAATGAGCAGTTCTTC. It encodes CSLSRGLLNEQFF.

V is TRBV10-1 and J is TRBJ2-7; 9 bases align to TRBD2. After removal of 3 bases from V and 5 bases from J, the junction contained 11 bases not matched to a gene. The germline CDR1 and CDR2 sequences are WNHNN and SYGVQD (reference sequence). The CDR3 has 16 amino acids. The CDR3 sequence: CASSDLGGRGLDEQYF. In nucleotides, the CDR3 is TGCGCCAGCAGTGACCTTGGCGGGAGGGGTCTAGACGAGCAGTACTTC.

This rearrangement joins TRBV20-1 to TRBJ1-2, with D possibly being TRBD1 (6 bases). The CDR3 contains 14 residues. Germline V gives CDR1 DFQATT, CDR2 SNEGSKA (reference sequence). The ends were cut back, 6 bases at V and 4 bases at J, with 18 bases in the middle. CDR3 sequence (DNA): TGCAGTGCGGCAAAACTAACAGGGTTCTATGGCTACACCTTC. Translated, it gives CSAAKLTGFYGYTF.

This chain connects TRBV19 to TRBJ2-1; weak D call: TRBD2 (5 bases). The germline CDR1 and CDR2 sequences are LNHDA and SQIVND (reference sequence). V was clipped by 2 bases and J by 4 bases, with 12 bases between them. The CDR3 is made up of 15 amino acids. CDR3 nucleotides: TGTGCCAGTAGTATATCGAGTAGCGCGTACAATGAGCAGTTCTTC. Amino acid sequence: CASSISSSAYNEQFF.

This clonotype was counted between two and nine times. The gene calls are TRBV27 and TRBJ1-1; D remains unclear. In germline, CDR1 is MNHEY, CDR2 SMNVEV (reference sequence). CDR3 size: 14 residues. The V gene lost 2 bases and the J gene lost 1 base, with 8 bases spanning the gap. CDR3 in DNA: TGTGCCAGCAGTTTAGGCTCTTGGAACACTGAAGCTTTCTTT. Translating it yields CASSLGSWNTEAFF.

V gene TRBV7-9 combines with J gene TRBJ1-5; D is undetermined. V was pared by 3 bases and J by 3 bases, with 12 bases between. From germline, CDR1 is SEHNR and CDR2 FQNEAQ (reference sequence). The CDR3 is made up of 15 amino acids. CDR3 DNA sequence: TGTGCCAGCAGCTTGCGGGGAGGGCCCAATCAGCCCCAGCATTTT. Translating gives CASSLRGGPNQPQHF.

This clonotype appeared many times. The chain joins TRBV14 to TRBJ2-1; 11 bases match TRBD1. Germline V lookup: CDR1 SGHDN, CDR2 FVKESK. The CDR3 runs 16 residues. With V trimmed by 0 bases and J by 5 bases, 3 bases remained unmatched. The CDR3 sequence: CASSQDGTGGDNEQFF. Written as DNA, the CDR3 is TGTGCCAGCAGCCAAGATGGGACAGGGGGGGACAATGAGCAGTTCTTC.

This chain connects TRBV10-3 to TRBJ1-1; D is unresolved. This CDR3 has 12 residues. The germline V and J ends were trimmed by 2 bases and 0 bases, with 1 base remaining between them. In germline, CDR1 is ENHRY, CDR2 SYGVKD. The CDR3 loop reads CAISELNTEAFF. CDR3 in DNA: TGTGCCATCAGTGAGCTGAACACTGAAGCTTTCTTT.

This clonotype showed up just a few times. J is TRBJ2-7 and V is TRBV20-1; D uncertain. The ends were cut back, 2 bases at V and 2 bases at J, with 7 bases in the middle. Germline CDR1 and CDR2: DFQATT and SNEGSKA (reference sequence). The CDR3 runs 12 residues. CDR3 DNA sequence: TGCAGTGCTAGACGACCCACCTACGAGCAGTACTTC. It encodes CSARRPTYEQYF.

This clonotype was found many times. The J gene is TRBJ1-1, the V gene TRBV9; a weak D match, TRBD1 (5 bases). This CDR3 comprises 14 residues. Germline assignment: CDR1 SGDLS and CDR2 YYNGEE. The V end was cut by 4 bases, the J end by 1 base, with 11 bases between. The CDR3 protein is CASSPSGRNTEAFF. Written as DNA, the CDR3 is TGTGCCAGCAGCCCATCGGGACGGAACACTGAAGCTTTCTTT.

The chain carries TRBV20-1 and TRBJ2-3; no reliable D call. Germline V gives CDR1 DFQATT, CDR2 SNEGSKA (reference sequence). Trimming cost V 6 bases and J 1 base, with 8 bases left between them. CDR3 length: 12 amino acids. The CDR3, as DNA: TGCAGTGCCAGCCCGGGCACAGATACGCAGTATTTT. It codes for CSASPGTDTQYF.

This clonotype appeared many times. This chain uses TRBV20-1 with TRBJ1-1; 7 bases match TRBD1. From germline, CDR1 is DFQATT and CDR2 SNEGSKA (reference sequence). V shed 1 base and J 2 bases; nucleotides not matched to a gene: 7. The CDR3 extends over 15 amino acids. CDR3: CSARGDRAPNTEAFF. The DNA of the CDR3 is TGCAGTGCTAGAGGTGACAGGGCTCCCAACACTGAAGCTTTCTTT.

The J gene is TRBJ2-3, the V gene TRBV12-3 or TRBV12-4; 10 bases map to TRBD2. The ends lost 6 bases at V and 1 base at J; junction bases unmatched: 4. The CDR3 has 15 residues. In DNA form, the CDR3 reads TGTGCCAGCAGACAGAGCGGGGGGGGCACAGATACGCAGTATTTT. This codes for CASRQSGGGTDTQYF.